This passage covers 25 T cell receptor beta chains from one sample sequenced in a study of post-analysis software for immune sequencing data. Whole-study findings and limits: TRBV5-6, TRBV5-1 and TRBV20-1 belonged to a set of roughly 5 TRBV segments that were more frequent in patients than controls.

Each TCR beta cDNA library carried unique molecular identifiers. Each CDR3 protein gets one entry after TCRdb re-called the PCR reads with MiXCR. The sample has 250,000 to 300,000 distinct CDR3 sequences, 35% to 45% seen once. These receptors have no identified antigens. The sequenced sample was blood. The receptor source for this set is a girl under 18 with multiple sclerosis.

A remark on this clonotype: A much larger clone sits a single nucleotide away, making a read error possible. The chain employs TRBV3-1 and TRBJ2-5; D gene unclear. CDR3 length equals 16 residues. From germline, CDR1 is LGHDT and CDR2 YNNKEL (reference sequence). The ends were cut back, 1 base at V and 3 bases at J, with 15 bases in the middle. The CDR3 DNA is TGTGCCAGCAGCCAAGTTTCGATAGGGCCAAAAGAGACCCAGTACTTC. Translation gives CASSQVSIGPKETQYF.

With respect to this clonotype: This could be a read error, since a much larger clone is one nucleotide away. The chain employs TRBV5-1 and TRBJ2-1; 10 positions agree with TRBD2. The V segment lost 4 bases and the J segment 5 bases; nucleotides outside the gene matches: 9. CDR3 length equals 16 residues. Germline CDR1 and CDR2: SGHRS and YFSETQ. Written as DNA, the CDR3 is TGCGCCAGCAGCCTGGTAGTAGCGGGAGGCCACAATGAGCAGTTCTTC. Its protein is CASSLVVAGGHNEQFF.

The V call is TRBV5-1, the J call TRBJ1-2; no clear D. Germline lookup yields CDR1 SGHRS and CDR2 YFSETQ. V gave up 3 bases and J gave up 6 bases, with 15 bases separating them. The CDR3 sequence is 14 residues long. Here the CDR3 DNA reads TGCGCCAGCAGCTGGGCCCCCAGAACCAATGGCTACACCTTC. Translation: CASSWAPRTNGYTF.

This clonotype came up a few times. The chain uses TRBV28 and TRBJ2-1; D gene unclear. CDR3 length: 15 residues. The germline V gene encodes CDR1 MDHEN and CDR2 SYDVKM. V was clipped by 7 bases and J by 3 bases, with 16 bases between them. CDR3 nucleotide sequence: TGTGCCAGCACCCCACCACCTCTCCTCTACAATGAGCAGTTCTTC. Translation: CASTPPPLLYNEQFF.

Comment on this clonotype: This sequence may be a read error, since a much larger clone differs from it by one base. The genes are TRBV7-2 and TRBJ2-5, with 9 bases identical to TRBD1. The CDR3 spans 14 residues. Per the germline V gene, CDR1 is SGHTA and CDR2 is FQGNSA. With 5 bases clipped from V and 5 bases from J, the junction kept 6 bases outside the gene matches. As DNA, the CDR3 is TGTGCCAGCAGCCTACAGGGGGCTTGGGAGACCCAGTACTTC. Protein: CASSLQGAWETQYF.

The V call is TRBV11-3, the J call TRBJ2-3; D is perhaps TRBD2 (6 bases). Germline V gene lookup returns CDR1 SGHNT and CDR2 YENEEA. The CDR3 covers 15 residues. Trimming took 3 bases from V and 0 from J, leaving 10 bases between them. The CDR3 sequence: CASSFEAGSTDTQYF. CDR3 DNA sequence: TGTGCCAGCAGCTTTGAAGCGGGCAGCACAGATACGCAGTATTTT.

This clonotype was counted many times. The genes are TRBV5-6 and TRBJ2-1, with 11 bases fitting TRBD2. The trim removed 0 bases at V and 7 bases at J, leaving 3 bases unmatched. The length of the CDR3 is 15 residues. CDR1 SGHDT and CDR2 YYEEEE come from the germline V gene. CDR3 DNA sequence: TGTGCCAGCAGCTTGGAGGGACTAGCGGATAATGAGCAGTTCTTC. It translates to CASSLEGLADNEQFF.

This clonotype came up many times. V usage is TRBV4-1 and J usage is TRBJ2-1; 12 positions match TRBD2. V lost 4 bases to trimming and J lost 0 bases; unmatched junction nucleotides: 1. Germline V lookup: CDR1 MGHRA, CDR2 YSYEKL. This CDR3 comprises 16 residues. CDR3 nucleotide sequence: TGCGCCAGCAGCCGACTAGCGGGAGCCTCCTACAATGAGCAGTTCTTC. Its protein product is CASSRLAGASYNEQFF.

The chain carries TRBV11-2 and TRBJ2-5, with D possibly TRBD2 on 5 matching bases. Trimming pared 7 bases from V and 0 bases from J, leaving 9 bases between. Per the germline V gene, CDR1 is SGHAT and CDR2 is FQNNGV. The CDR3 is made up of 13 amino acids. The CDR3 region is CASTPGNQETQYF. CDR3 nucleotides: TGTGCCAGCACCCCCGGGAACCAAGAGACCCAGTACTTC.

There are many counts of this clonotype. This sequence joins TRBV5-1 and TRBJ2-1; 7 nucleotides match TRBD2. V was clipped by 0 bases and J by 4 bases; unmatched bases: 13. This CDR3 has 18 residues. CDR1 is SGHRS, CDR2 YFSETQ, per germline. The CDR3 DNA sequence: TGCGCCAGCAGCTTGGCGTCAGCCCCGGGGGGAGGTTACAATGAGCAGTTCTTC. This sequence encodes CASSLASAPGGGYNEQFF.

This clonotype was detected a few times. The chain couples TRBV5-5 to TRBJ2-2, with D possibly TRBD1 on 6 matching bases. The CDR3 loop spans 16 amino acids. Germline values: CDR1 SGHKS, CDR2 YYEKEE (reference sequence). The V and J ends lost 3 bases and 4 bases respectively, with 16 bases between them. The CDR3, as DNA: TGTGCCAGCAGCTCGTTTGGAACAGGGAGCACCGGGGAGCTGTTTTTT. Its translation: CASSSFGTGSTGELFF. Full variable domain (outside the CDR3, taken from reference TRBV5-5 and TRBJ2-2): DAGVTQSPTHLIKTRGQQVTLRCSPISGHKSVSWYQQVLGQGPQFIFQYYEKEERGRGNFPDRFSARQFPNYSSELNVNALLLGDSALYLCASSSFGTGSTGELFFGEGSRLTVL.

The sample holds many counts of this clonotype. This chain uses TRBV20-1 with TRBJ2-1, with D hard to call. V dropped 3 bases and J dropped 2 bases, with 5 bases sitting between them. This CDR3 has 12 residues. Per the germline V gene, CDR1 is DFQATT and CDR2 is SNEGSKA (reference sequence). The CDR3 DNA reads TGCAGTGCTAGTGAGACCTACAATGAGCAGTTCTTC. This codes for CSASETYNEQFF.

This clonotype was counted between two and nine times. The chain is built from TRBV29-1 and TRBJ1-3; no clear D. CDR1 and CDR2 (germline): SQVTM, ANQGSEA. V was shortened by 4 bases and J by 2 bases, with 9 bases between the two germline ends. The CDR3 contains 13 residues. CDR3 residues: CSVVRSAGNTIYF. The CDR3 DNA is TGCAGCGTTGTGCGCTCGGCTGGAAACACCATATATTTT. Looking up the rest from reference TRBV29-1 and TRBJ1-3 gives the full variable domain: SAVISQKPSRDICQRGTSLTIQCQVDSQVTMMFWYRQQPGQSLTLIATANQGSEATYESGFVIDKFPISRPNLTFSTLTVSNMSPEDSSIYLCSVVRSAGNTIYFGEGSWLTVV.

V is TRBV9 and J is TRBJ2-7; the D gene is possibly TRBD2 (5 bases). The CDR3 has 13 amino acids. CDR1 and CDR2 (germline): SGDLS, YYNGEE. V was cut by 3 bases and J by 0 bases, with 7 bases left in between. Here the CDR3 DNA reads TGTGCCAGCAGCGCGGGGAACTCCTACGAGCAGTACTTC. Translated, it gives CASSAGNSYEQYF.

The genes are TRBV12-3 or TRBV12-4 and TRBJ2-5, with 8 bases matching TRBD2. This CDR3 contains 13 residues. V shed 3 bases and J 7 bases; nucleotides not matched to a gene: 4. CDR3 region: CASSFSGIGTQYF. The CDR3 region has the DNA TGTGCCAGCAGTTTTAGCGGGATTGGGACCCAGTACTTC.

This clonotype was detected ten times or more. The chain carries TRBV5-1 and TRBJ2-6, with 9 nucleotides matching TRBD1. Germline V CDR1 and CDR2: SGHRS, YFSETQ. This CDR3 contains 17 residues. J lost 0 bases, V lost 2 bases, and 3 bases had no gene match. The CDR3 sequence: CASSLGQGLSGANVLTF. CDR3 nucleotides: TGCGCCAGCAGCTTAGGACAGGGGCTCTCTGGGGCCAACGTCCTGACTTTC.

This clonotype was picked up a small number of times. The chain couples TRBV5-1 to TRBJ1-1; the D gene is possibly TRBD1 (6 bases). The CDR3 covers 15 residues. CDR1 and CDR2 (germline): SGHRS, YFSETQ. With 0 bases removed from V and 5 bases from J, the gap between germline ends came to 14 bases. CDR3 coding DNA: TGCGCCAGCAGCTTGGAGAAGTGGGGGGCGACTGAAGCTTTCTTT. The encoded protein is CASSLEKWGATEAFF.

This clonotype was observed many times. V gene TRBV4-1 combines with J gene TRBJ1-6; TRBD1 is a possible D gene (5 bases). Germline CDR1 is MGHRA and CDR2 is YSYEKL. Trimming took off 6 bases at V and 0 bases at J, with 12 bases between the two ends. The CDR3 consists of 16 residues. Here the CDR3 DNA reads TGCGCCAGCAGTCCAGTCGACAGCTCCTATAATTCACCCCTCCACTTT. It specifies CASSPVDSSYNSPLHF.

This clonotype has a count of ten or more. The V call is TRBV7-2, the J call TRBJ1-2; D perhaps matches TRBD1 (5 bases). CDR3 length equals 15 residues. Germline CDR1 reads SGHTA; CDR2 reads FQGNSA. Trimming removed 1 base from V and 7 bases from J, with 16 bases in between. The CDR3 coding sequence is TGTGCCAGCAGCTTAGGTGACAGCTCCCCGGGTGGCTACACCTTC. This gives the protein CASSLGDSSPGGYTF.

This clonotype was seen at least ten times. The V and J genes are TRBV6-1 and TRBJ2-1; 10 nucleotides match TRBD2. Germline V gene lookup returns CDR1 MNHNS and CDR2 SASEGT. This CDR3 comprises 16 residues. With V trimmed by 5 bases and J by 8 bases, 12 bases remained unmatched. Written as DNA, the CDR3 is TGTGCCAGCAGTCCGCCCGAGCCTAGCGGGAGAGATGAGCAGTTCTTC. Encoded protein: CASSPPEPSGRDEQFF.

The rearrangement links TRBV6-2 or TRBV6-3 to TRBJ2-1; no firm D call. Germline loops: CDR1 MNHEY, CDR2 SVGEGT. The CDR3 consists of 14 residues. V lost 6 bases to trimming and J lost 8 bases, with 17 bases between them. CDR3 sequence reads: CASRQLGTGDEQFF. Here the CDR3 DNA reads TGTGCCAGCAGGCAGCTGGGTACCGGCGATGAGCAGTTCTTC.

At least ten counts were recorded for this clonotype. This chain links TRBV20-1 with TRBJ2-5; tentative D call: TRBD2 (6 bases). The V gene's germline CDR1 is DFQATT and CDR2 SNEGSKA (reference sequence). This CDR3 contains 12 residues. V lost 4 bases and J lost 5, with 11 bases in between. CDR3 sequence reads: CSAITSLETQYF. The CDR3 region has the DNA TGCAGTGCTATAACTAGCCTCGAGACCCAGTACTTC.

The chain recombines TRBV27 with TRBJ2-4, with D unresolved. Trimming took 5 bases from V and 13 from J, leaving 21 bases between them. Germline CDR1 reads MNHEY; CDR2 reads SMNVEV (reference sequence). The CDR3 totals 14 residues. CDR3 sequence reads: CASSPRVVEGEQYF. The CDR3 DNA reads TGTGCCAGCAGTCCACGGGTCGTCGAAGGAGAGCAGTACTTC.

Of note for this clonotype: This is likely a read error, given that the CDR3 carries no conserved phenylalanine or tryptophan at its end. The V call is TRBV5-1, the J call TRBJ1-1; D uncertain. Germline V gene data show CDR1 as SGHRS and CDR2 as YFSETQ. The CDR3 is made up of 12 amino acids. The V end was cut by 0 bases, the J end by 5 bases, with 5 bases between. The DNA for the CDR3 is TGCGCCAGCAGCTTGGGGCAGACTGAAGCTTTCTCT. Translated, it gives CASSLGQTEAFS.

This clonotype showed up many times. The chain is built from TRBV6-7 and TRBJ2-7, with TRBD1 identical over 7 bases. TRBV6-7 is placed among ORFs of uncertain function. This CDR3 contains 13 residues. Germline trimming cut 6 bases from V and 11 bases from J; bases unmatched to any gene: 13. The CDR3 DNA is TGTGCCAGCAGACCCGGGACAGATCCCAATAAGTACTTC. Protein sequence: CASRPGTDPNKYF.